Listed below are T cell receptor beta chains from one sample, sequenced in a study of T cells in Graves' hyperthyroidism and ophthalmopathy. TCRdb passed the multiplex PCR reads through MiXCR, listing each CDR3 protein once. The sample holds some 180,000 distinct CDR3 sequences, approximately 15% seen once. The sample consisted of blood. All receptors come from a woman in her fifties or sixties with Graves' hyperthyroidism. The CDR3 runs from the conserved cysteine through the conserved F or W. D genes are given only for firm matches. Rows give clone size only sometimes, using once, few, many, or a class for an expanded clone.

v_gene	d_gene	j_gene	abundance	CDR3nt	CDR3aa
TRBV29-1	TRBD2	TRBJ2-2	.	TGCAGCGCCGGGGGGACCGGGGAGCTGTTTTTT	CSAGGTGELFF
TRBV29-1	TRBD1	TRBJ1-2	many	TGCAGCGAAGGACAGGGGACGAGGCGGAGTGGCTACACCTTC	CSEGQGTRRSGYTF
TRBV2	.	TRBJ2-7	many	TGTGCCAGCAGTGCGGCCAGGATCGTCGAGCAGTACTTC	CASSAARIVEQYF
TRBV7-9	TRBD1	TRBJ2-1	.	TGTGCCAGCAGCTTAGGATTAGGGACAGGTACCAACAATGAGCAGTTCTTC	CASSLGLGTGTNNEQFF
TRBV3-1	.	TRBJ2-1	many	TGTGCCAGCAGCCAAGAACAGGCAGGGCCCAATGAGCAGTTCTTC	CASSQEQAGPNEQFF
TRBV25-1	.	TRBJ1-2	many	TGTGCCAGCGCAACATCTGGTGGCTACACCTTC	CASATSGGYTF
TRBV3-1	.	TRBJ2-7	many	TGTGCCAGCAGCCAAGACAATTCCTACGAGCAGTACTTC	CASSQDNSYEQYF
TRBV20-1	TRBD2	TRBJ2-1	.	TGCAGTGCTCGGGAGGGGGACAATGAGCAGTTCTTC	CSAREGDNEQFF
TRBV20-1	TRBD1	TRBJ2-3	many	TGCAGTGCCCCCCGACAGGGTAGCACAGATACGCAGTATTTT	CSAPRQGSTDTQYF
TRBV19	.	TRBJ1-3	.	TGTGCCAGTAGTATAAACCCACTCTCTGGAAACACCATATATTTT	CASSINPLSGNTIYF
TRBV19	.	TRBJ1-1	many	TGTGCCAGTAGCTACCGGGACGGGTTGACTGAAGCTTTCTTT	CASSYRDGLTEAFF